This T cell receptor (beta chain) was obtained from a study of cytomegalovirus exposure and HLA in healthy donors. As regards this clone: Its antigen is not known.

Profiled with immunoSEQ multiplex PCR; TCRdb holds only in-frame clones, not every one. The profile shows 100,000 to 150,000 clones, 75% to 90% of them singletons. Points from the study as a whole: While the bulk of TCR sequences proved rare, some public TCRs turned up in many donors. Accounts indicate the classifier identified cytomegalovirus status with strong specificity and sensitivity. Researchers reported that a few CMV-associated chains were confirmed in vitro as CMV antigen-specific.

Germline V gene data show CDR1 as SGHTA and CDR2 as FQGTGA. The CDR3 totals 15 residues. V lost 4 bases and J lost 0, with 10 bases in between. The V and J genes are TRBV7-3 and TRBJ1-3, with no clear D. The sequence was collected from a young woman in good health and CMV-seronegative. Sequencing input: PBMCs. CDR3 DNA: TGTGCCAGCAGCTCGACTGGCAGCTCTGGAAACACCATATATTTT. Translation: CASSSTGSSGNTIYF.